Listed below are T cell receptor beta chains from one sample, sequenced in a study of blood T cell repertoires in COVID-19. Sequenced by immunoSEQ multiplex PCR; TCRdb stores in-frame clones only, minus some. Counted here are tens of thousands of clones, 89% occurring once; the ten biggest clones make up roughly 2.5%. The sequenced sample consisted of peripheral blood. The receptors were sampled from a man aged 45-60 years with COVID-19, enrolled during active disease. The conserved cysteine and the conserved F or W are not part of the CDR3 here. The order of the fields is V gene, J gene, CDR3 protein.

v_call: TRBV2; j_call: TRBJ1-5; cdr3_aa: ASSEALGSNQPQH
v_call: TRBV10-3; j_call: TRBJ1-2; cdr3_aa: AISGTDYYGYT
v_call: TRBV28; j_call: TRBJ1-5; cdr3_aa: ASSTDRDLQPQH
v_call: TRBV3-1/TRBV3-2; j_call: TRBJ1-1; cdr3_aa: ASSRGSLEAF
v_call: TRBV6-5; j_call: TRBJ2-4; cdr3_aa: ASSYSGTLAKNIQY
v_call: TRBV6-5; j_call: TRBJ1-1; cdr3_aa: ASTTDRGNTEAF
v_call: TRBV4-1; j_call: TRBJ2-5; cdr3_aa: ASSQLTTRRETQY
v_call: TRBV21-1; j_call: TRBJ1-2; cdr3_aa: ASSTGQGARGYT
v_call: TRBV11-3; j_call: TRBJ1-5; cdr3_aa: ASSLDRPHSGDQQPQH
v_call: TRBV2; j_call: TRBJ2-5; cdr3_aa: ASNNQGGVETQY
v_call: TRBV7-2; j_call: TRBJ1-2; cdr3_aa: ASSPDRGQGYGYT